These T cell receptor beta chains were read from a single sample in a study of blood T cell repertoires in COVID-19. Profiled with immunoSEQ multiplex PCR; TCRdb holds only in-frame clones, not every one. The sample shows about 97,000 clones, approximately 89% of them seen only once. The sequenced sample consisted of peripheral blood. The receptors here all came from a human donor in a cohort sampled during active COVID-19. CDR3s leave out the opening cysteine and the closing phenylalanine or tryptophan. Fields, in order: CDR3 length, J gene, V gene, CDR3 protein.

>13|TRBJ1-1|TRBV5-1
ASSLVGQGESEAF
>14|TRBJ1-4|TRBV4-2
ASSQESGTGSEKLF
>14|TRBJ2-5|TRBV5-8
ASSLPRTGVQETQY
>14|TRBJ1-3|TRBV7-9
ASSLMPGGFGNTIY
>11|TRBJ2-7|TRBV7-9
ASSLVENYEQY
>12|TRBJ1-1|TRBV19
ASSSDRVNTEAF
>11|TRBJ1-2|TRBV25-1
ASSTDRTYGYT
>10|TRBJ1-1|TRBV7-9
ASTSFEAEAF
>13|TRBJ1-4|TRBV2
ASSVTGRSNEKLF
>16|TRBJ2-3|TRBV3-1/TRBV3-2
ASSHKLGQGARGDTQY
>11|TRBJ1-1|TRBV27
ASSFKSYTEAF
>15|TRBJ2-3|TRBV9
ASSVVVAGDPTDTQY
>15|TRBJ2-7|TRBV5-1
ASSPRSSGTRGGEQY
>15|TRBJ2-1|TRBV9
ASSVAPSGRGYNEQF
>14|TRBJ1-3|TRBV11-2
ASRPTPGTGGNTIY
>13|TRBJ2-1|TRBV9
ASSLEALGYNEQF
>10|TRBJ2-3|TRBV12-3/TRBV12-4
ASSFSGDTQY
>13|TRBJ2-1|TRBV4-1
ASSQDLTGNREQF
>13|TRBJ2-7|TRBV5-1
ASSTAPGQGSEQY
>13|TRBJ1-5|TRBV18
ASSPQGTSNQPQH
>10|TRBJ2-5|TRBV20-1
SASGRGETQY
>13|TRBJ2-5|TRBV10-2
ASSASGSLGETQY
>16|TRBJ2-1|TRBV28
ASSFVSGRALSYNEQF
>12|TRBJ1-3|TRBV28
ASRAPGQGNTIY
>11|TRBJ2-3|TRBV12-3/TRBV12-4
ASSFSPRDTQY
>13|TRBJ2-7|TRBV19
ASMGREPWTNEQY
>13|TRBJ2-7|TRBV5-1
ASSRTGAGDYEQY
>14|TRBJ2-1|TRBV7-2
ASSHSGRGFRNEQF
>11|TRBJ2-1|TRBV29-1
SVSGTAYNEQF
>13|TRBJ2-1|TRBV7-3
ASSSTDTTYNEQF
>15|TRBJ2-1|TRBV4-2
ASSHGSPSSSYNEQF
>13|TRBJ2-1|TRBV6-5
ASSPGTSGYNEQF
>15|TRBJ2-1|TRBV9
ASSELAGGPLFNEQF
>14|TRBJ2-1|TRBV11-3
ASSQTGTSGSSEQF
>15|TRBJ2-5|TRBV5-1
ASSVTGGTPHSETQY
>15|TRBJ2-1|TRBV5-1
ASSLEGPGTSYNEQF
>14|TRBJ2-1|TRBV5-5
ASSLSGQGAYNEQF
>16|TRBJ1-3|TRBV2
ASRGLLADRGRGNTIY
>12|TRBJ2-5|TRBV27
ASSIGQGWETQY
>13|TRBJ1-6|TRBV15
ATSRDRQTNSPLH
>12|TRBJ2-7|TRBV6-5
ASSLAGTGNEQY
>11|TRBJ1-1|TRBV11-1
ASSRGVNTEAF
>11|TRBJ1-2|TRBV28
ASISTSEGGYT
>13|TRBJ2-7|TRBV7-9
ASSLASELPYEQY
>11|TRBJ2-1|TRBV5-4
ASSHGDTSEQF
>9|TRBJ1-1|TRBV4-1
ASSQGGRAF
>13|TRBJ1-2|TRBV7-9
ASSFETGGTDGYT
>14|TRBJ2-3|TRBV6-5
ASSYTERYSTDTQY
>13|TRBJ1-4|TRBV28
ASTLGQGAGEKLF
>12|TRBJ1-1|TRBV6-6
ASSYSDRNTEAF
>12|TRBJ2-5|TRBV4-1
ASSQDFQKETQY
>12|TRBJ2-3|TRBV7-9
ASSLGVATDTQY
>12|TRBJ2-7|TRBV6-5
ASTRLAGGHEQY
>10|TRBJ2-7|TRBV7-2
ASSFFTGEQY